These T cell receptor beta chains were read from a single sample in a study of T-cell reconstitution after alpha-beta-depleted transplantation in children. TCRdb reanalysed the PCR reads using MiXCR and keeps one entry per CDR3 protein. Among about 440,000 distinct CDR3 sequences listed, 43% were seen once. The sample in question was PBMCs, obtained before TCRalphabeta/CD19-depleted stem cell transplant. Receptors were obtained from a girl under 10 years old with aplastic anemia, due to receive a stem cell transplant. The CDR3 runs from the conserved cysteine through the conserved F or W. The D gene is left open where the match is weak. Clone size is shown for a subset of rows, as once, few, many or a class of expanded clone.

d_call	v_call	j_call	clone_size	cdr3_aa
TRBD2	TRBV7-3	TRBJ2-3	few	CASSRTLAGGDTQYF
TRBD2	TRBV7-6	TRBJ2-1	-	CASSFPSGSRNEQFF
TRBD1	TRBV29-1	TRBJ2-5	-	CSAVRDRAPRETQYF
-	TRBV4-2	TRBJ1-5	few	CASSQDRREGQPQHF
-	TRBV7-2	TRBJ2-7	-	CASNPQGTTRGYEQYF
TRBD2	TRBV11-2	TRBJ2-5	-	CASSPQLAGGLKTQYF
-	TRBV28	TRBJ1-2	few	CATPRVPYGYTF
TRBD2	TRBV20-1	TRBJ2-1	few	CSARTSGRVGEQFF
-	TRBV28	TRBJ1-1	-	CASSKQDSLEAFF
-	TRBV20-1	TRBJ2-1	-	CRARGTGRRSYNEQFF
TRBD2	TRBV5-1	TRBJ2-3	-	CASSLGPSGRGTDTQYF
TRBD1	TRBV5-1	TRBJ1-5	-	CASSFGTGSGQPQHF
TRBD2	TRBV9	TRBJ2-7	many	CASSAGGLAATYEQYF
TRBD1	TRBV5-1	TRBJ1-1	few	CASSGGQGNEAFF
-	TRBV2	TRBJ1-1	many	CASRRGERNTEAFF
TRBD2	TRBV24-1	TRBJ2-2	few	CATSNPREEPNTGELFF
TRBD2	TRBV4-1	TRBJ2-1	-	CASSPVLRGGYNEQFF
-	TRBV2	TRBJ2-1	-	CASSEKGTGLMFF
TRBD1	TRBV7-9	TRBJ2-1	-	CASSWGQGAPNEQFF
-	TRBV29-1	TRBJ2-3	many	CSVEVADPTAADTQYF
-	TRBV5-1	TRBJ2-7	many	CASSLGRNSYEQYF
-	TRBV4-1	TRBJ2-7	-	CASSQGWGRYEQYF
-	TRBV4-1	TRBJ2-1	many	CASSQVAHEQFF
TRBD2	TRBV20-1	TRBJ2-1	-	CSARGASGRGFEQFF
TRBD2	TRBV20-1	TRBJ2-3	-	CSAPGLSTDTQYF
-	TRBV10-3	TRBJ2-4	-	CAISETGKNIQYF
-	TRBV29-1	TRBJ2-7	many	CSVGEVQGEGSYEQYF
-	TRBV12-3/TRBV12-4	TRBJ2-7	-	CASSWYQGTSYEQYF
-	TRBV5-6	TRBJ1-6	-	CASSVRNTASPLHF
-	TRBV15	TRBJ2-7	-	CATIGDMRAYEQYF
TRBD2	TRBV5-6	TRBJ2-3	-	CASSDVVTGGGDTQYF
-	TRBV2	TRBJ2-2	-	CASSEAWQGTGELFF
-	TRBV14	TRBJ1-3	many	CASSQGGTGNTIYF
TRBD1	TRBV6-1	TRBJ2-7	few	CASSPGTGSSYEQYF